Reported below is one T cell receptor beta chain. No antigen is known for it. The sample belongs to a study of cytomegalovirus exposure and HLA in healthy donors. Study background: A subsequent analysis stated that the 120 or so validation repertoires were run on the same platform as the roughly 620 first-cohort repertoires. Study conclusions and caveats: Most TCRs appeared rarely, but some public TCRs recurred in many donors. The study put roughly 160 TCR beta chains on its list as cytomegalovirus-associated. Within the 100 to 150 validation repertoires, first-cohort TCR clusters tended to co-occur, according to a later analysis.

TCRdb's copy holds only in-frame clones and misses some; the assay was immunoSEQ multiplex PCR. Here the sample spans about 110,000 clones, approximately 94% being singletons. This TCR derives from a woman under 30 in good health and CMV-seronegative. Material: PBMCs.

Here the CDR3 DNA reads TGTGCCAGCAGTTTAACAGGGAACACCGGGGAGCTGTTTTTT. It is translated as CASSLTGNTGELFF. The genes are TRBV28 and TRBJ2-2, with D maybe TRBD1 (5 bases). This CDR3 region has 14 residues. The germline CDR1 and CDR2 sequences are MDHEN and SYDVKM. V was pared by 2 bases and J by 1 base, with 5 bases between.